A selection of T cell receptor beta chains follows, all from one sample in a study of blood T cell repertoires in COVID-19. The table came from immunoSEQ multiplex PCR; TCRdb's copy has only in-frame clones and leaves some out. The sample yields around 120,000 clones, roughly three quarters seen once. Sequenced input: peripheral blood. The receptors derive from a woman of 80 years or more with acute or convalescent COVID-19. CDR3s include the opening cysteine and the closing phenylalanine or tryptophan. D genes are given only for firm matches. Size values are once, few and many counts, or a class for expanded clones, and some rows have none.

j_call,d_call,v_call,clone_size,cdr3_length,cdr3_aa,cdr3_nt
TRBJ2-6,-,TRBV5-1,-,15,CASSLEGTGANVLTF,TGCGCCAGCTCACTGGAGGGTACTGGGGCCAACGTCCTGACTTTC
TRBJ2-3,TRBD1,TRBV28,-,14,CASIEGASTDTQYF,TGTGCCAGCATTGAGGGGGCCAGCACAGATACGCAGTATTTT
TRBJ1-1,-,TRBV7-2,-,15,CASSRLTGRNTEAFF,TGTGCCAGCAGTCGCCTGACAGGCAGGAACACTGAAGCTTTCTTT
TRBJ2-7,-,TRBV6-5,few,14,CASRRAAGESEQYF,TGTGCCAGCAGGAGGGCGGCAGGGGAATCCGAGCAGTACTTC
TRBJ1-2,TRBD1,TRBV7-9,few,15,CASSFGGQGTNGYTF,TGTGCCAGCAGCTTCGGGGGACAGGGAACAAATGGCTACACCTTC
TRBJ2-1,TRBD2,TRBV9,-,15,CASSVGGSGNNEQFF,TGTGCCAGCAGCGTAGGAGGTAGCGGGAACAATGAGCAGTTCTTC
TRBJ1-5,-,TRBV19,-,16,CASSIRGNVVNQPQHF,TGTGCCAGTAGTATAAGAGGGAACGTGGTCAATCAGCCCCAGCATTTT
TRBJ2-3,-,TRBV6-2/TRBV6-3,-,13,CASSPQWIAAQYF,TGTGCCAGCAGTCCCCAATGGATAGCGGCGCAGTATTTT
TRBJ2-3,TRBD1,TRBV4-3,-,15,CASSKLTGSTDTQYF,TGCGCCAGCAGCAAATTGACAGGGAGCACAGATACGCAGTATTTT
TRBJ1-5,-,TRBV10-3,-,15,CAISVGGESNQPQHF,TGTGCCATCAGTGTCGGGGGAGAGTCCAATCAGCCCCAGCATTTT
TRBJ2-5,TRBD2,TRBV11-1,few,16,CASSLGTSGGLETQYF,TGTGCCAGCAGCTTAGGGACTAGCGGGGGTCTGGAGACCCAGTACTTC
TRBJ2-3,TRBD2,TRBV27,once,14,CASTHSGSTDTQYF,TGTGCCAGCACCCATAGCGGGAGCACAGATACGCAGTATTTT
TRBJ2-3,TRBD2,TRBV29-1,-,13,CSVEFAGGDTQYF,TGCAGCGTTGAATTTGCGGGAGGCGATACGCAGTATTTT
TRBJ1-1,-,TRBV2,-,13,CASSVQADTEAFF,TGTGCCAGCAGTGTACAAGCGGACACTGAAGCTTTCTTT
TRBJ2-7,-,TRBV5-4,-,13,CASSSPNSYEQYF,TGTGCCAGCAGCTCGCCTAACTCCTACGAGCAGTACTTC
TRBJ1-2,TRBD1,TRBV24-1,-,15,CATSDPSGGNYGYTF,TGTGCCACCAGTGACCCTTCAGGGGGGAACTATGGCTACACCTTC